This entry describes one T cell receptor (beta chain). Its antigen is not known. The sample originates from a study of cytomegalovirus exposure and HLA in healthy donors. The study, taken as a whole, reports: On later analysis, the bulk of CMV-associated TCR beta chains appeared to be HLA-restricted. In a later analysis, donors in an Asian-associated ancestry cluster reportedly had fewer N-insertions in productive TCRs than the cohort mean. As a later analysis showed, several of the most significant clusters appeared to be linked to common viral pathogens. Cytomegalovirus status was reportedly diagnosed by the classifier with high sensitivity and specificity.

In the PCR, 60 Vbeta and 13 Jbeta primers were used. Measured with immunoSEQ multiplex PCR; TCRdb has only the in-frame clones, and not every one. The sample has over 75,000 clones, 70% to 85% seen once. With V trimmed by 6 bases and J by 1 base, 1 base remained unmatched. CDR1 is WSHSY and CDR2 is SAAADI in the germline V gene. This CDR3 is 14 amino acids long. Sequencing was carried out using PBMCs. V and J are TRBV10-2 and TRBJ2-2; TRBD1 agrees at 8 bases. The sequence derives from a woman in her 50s in good health and CMV-seronegative. CDR3 loop: CASRQGGNTGELFF. DNA for the CDR3: TGCGCCAGCAGACAGGGGGGGAACACCGGGGAGCTGTTTTTT.